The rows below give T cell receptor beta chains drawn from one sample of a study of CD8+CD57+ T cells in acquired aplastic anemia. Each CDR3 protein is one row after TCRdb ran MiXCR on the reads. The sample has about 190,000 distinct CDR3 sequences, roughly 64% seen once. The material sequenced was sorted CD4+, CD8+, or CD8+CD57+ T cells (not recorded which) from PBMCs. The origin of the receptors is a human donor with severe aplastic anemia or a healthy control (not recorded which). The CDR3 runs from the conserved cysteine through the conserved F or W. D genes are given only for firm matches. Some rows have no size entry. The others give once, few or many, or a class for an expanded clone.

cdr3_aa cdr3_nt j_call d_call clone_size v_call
CASSSTGNKGEQYF TGTGCCAGTAGCTCGACAGGGAATAAGGGGGAGCAGTACTTC TRBJ2-7 TRBD1 . TRBV19
CSVEGREGLTDTQYF TGCAGCGTTGAAGGGCGGGAGGGCCTAACAGATACGCAGTATTTT TRBJ2-3 TRBD2 few TRBV29-1
CASSPGQLGANEKLFF TGCGCCAGCAGCCCGGGACAGCTGGGGGCTAATGAAAAACTGTTTTTT TRBJ1-4 TRBD1 many TRBV5-1
CASSYISPSYEQYF TGTGCCAGCAGCTATATAAGCCCTTCCTACGAGCAGTACTTC TRBJ2-7 . . TRBV7-2
CASSVAVRQGSSYNEQFF TGTGCCAGCAGCGTAGCGGTGAGGCAGGGGAGCTCCTACAATGAGCAGTTCTTC TRBJ2-1 . many TRBV9
CAINTGENTEAFF TGTGCCATCAATACAGGGGAGAACACTGAAGCTTTCTTT TRBJ1-1 TRBD1 many TRBV10-3
CATSDQSGTQYF TGTGCCACCAGTGATCAGTCCGGGACCCAGTACTTC TRBJ2-5 . . TRBV24-1
CSVQYVAGNTIYF TGCAGCGTTCAATATGTGGCGGGAAACACCATATATTTT TRBJ1-3 . . TRBV29-1
CATSRPRIDSGNTIYF TGTGCCACCAGCAGGCCGAGGATTGACTCTGGAAACACCATATATTTT TRBJ1-3 . many TRBV15
CSVEDRRGRGTEAFF TGCAGCGTTGAAGATCGTAGAGGAAGGGGCACTGAAGCTTTCTTT TRBJ1-1 . few TRBV29-1
CATKGLRYNEQFF TGTGCCACCAAAGGACTCCGCTACAATGAGCAGTTCTTC TRBJ2-1 . . TRBV15
CATRGPANTEAFF TGTGCCACGAGAGGACCGGCGAACACTGAAGCTTTCTTT TRBJ1-1 . few TRBV24-1
CASSSGTGDETQYF TGTGCCAGCAGCTCCGGGACAGGCGACGAGACCCAGTACTTC TRBJ2-5 TRBD1 many TRBV13
CATSDPGGFYTF TGTGCCACCAGTGACCCTGGGGGCTTCTACACCTTC TRBJ1-2 . . TRBV24-1
CSARQQGSDTEAFF TGCAGCGCCAGACAACAGGGGAGTGACACTGAAGCTTTCTTT TRBJ1-1 TRBD1 few TRBV29-1
CSARNLYEQYF TGCAGTGCTAGAAACCTCTACGAGCAGTACTTC TRBJ2-7 . . TRBV20-1
CATGLAGANEQFF TGTGCCACGGGACTAGCGGGAGCCAATGAGCAGTTCTTC TRBJ2-1 TRBD2 few TRBV10-3
CASSFIGSYNEQFF TGTGCCAGCAGCTTCATCGGGTCCTACAATGAGCAGTTCTTC TRBJ2-1 . many TRBV5-6
CASKDRGIQETQYF TGTGCCAGCAAGGACAGGGGTATCCAAGAGACCCAGTACTTC TRBJ2-5 TRBD1 . TRBV19
CASSTWTGDTGELFF TGTGCCAGTAGTACCTGGACAGGGGACACCGGGGAGCTGTTTTTT TRBJ2-2 TRBD1 . TRBV19